This T cell receptor beta chain was retrieved from a study of patients and donors after allogeneic stem cell transplantation (dated by TCRdb to between 2020 and 2021). Libraries were prepared through RT-PCR. The sequencer was a NextSeq 550. The public reads were run again by TCRdb, first through fastp at Q25 and then through MiXCR, and only productive beta chains were kept. One record per CDR3 amino acid sequence lists the most common genes and DNA. The sample table shows about 410,000 distinct CDR3 sequences, and approximately 16% are seen once. The leading ten clones occupy 7% to 7.5% of the sample. This clonotype was detected only a few times. Its antigen remains undetermined. No base-level quality is on record; no much larger clone is a single base apart. Reading from cysteine to phenylalanine, the CDR3 counts 15 amino acids. Only the CDR3 portion is preserved as DNA: 45 bases, with reading frame beginning at the first base. Germline trimming amounts to 8 bases on V and 4 bases on J, with 11 as the count of junction bases outside the gene matches.

This clonotype was obtained from a human donor who was either an allogeneic HSCT recipient or a stem cell or donor lymphocyte infusion donor (not recorded which). It is not recorded whose cells these are; they may come from a transplant donor. The chain is assembled from TRBV12-3 or TRBV12-4 and TRBJ1-2; 9 central bases correspond to TRBD1. Input material: blood, either unsorted or a sorted T cell fraction (not recorded which). The nucleotide sequence reads TGTGCCAGCTATTACCCGGGACAGGGCTCCTATGGCTACACCTTC. Its translation reads: CASYYPGQGSYGYTF.